The 20 T cell receptor beta chains in this list originate from one sample, sequenced in a study of OX40 agonist ivuxolimab in advanced cancers. The assay was immunoSEQ multiplex PCR, and TCRdb's table has in-frame clones only and misses some. The sample carries some 150,000 clones, approximately 94% recorded once. The source was CD4+ or CD8+ T cells sorted from blood, collected in a trial of the OX40 agonist ivuxolimab. All receptors come from an adult with an advanced solid tumor such as melanoma, head and neck, liver or kidney cancer.

The rearrangement uses TRBV9 and TRBJ2-3; 7 nucleotides agree with TRBD2. Germline-derived CDR1 and CDR2 are SGDLS and YYNGEE. The CDR3 has 15 residues. The V and J ends lost 2 bases and 5 bases, in that order; junction bases with no gene match: 8. This CDR3 is CASSVLAGGIDTQYF. Written as DNA, the CDR3 is TGTGCCAGCAGCGTTTTAGCGGGCGGGATAGATACGCAGTATTTT.

The chain carries TRBV5-6 and TRBJ1-5; possibly TRBD1 for D (6 bases). The length of the CDR3 is 14 residues. CDR1 SGHDT and CDR2 YYEEEE come from the germline V gene. With 2 bases removed from V and 4 bases from J, the gap between germline ends came to 10 bases. The CDR3 sequence is CASSLGQRNQPQHF. The DNA for the CDR3 is TGTGCCAGCAGCTTAGGACAGAGAAATCAGCCCCAGCATTTT.

This chain uses TRBV18 with TRBJ2-1; D is unclear. Germline values: CDR1 KGHSH, CDR2 LQKENI. Between the trimmed V and J ends, which lost 6 bases and 8 bases, there was a span of 14 bases. The CDR3 covers 13 residues. Here the CDR3 DNA reads TGTGCCAGCTCCCCGACAATGGGCTATGAGCAGTTCTTC. Translated, it gives CASSPTMGYEQFF.

The J gene is TRBJ2-7, the V gene TRBV6-5; D gene uncertain. Germline CDR1 and CDR2: MNHEY and SVGAGI. The CDR3 extends over 11 amino acids. V was cut by 7 bases and J by 9 bases, with 13 bases left in between. The CDR3 reads CASTNFLGQYF. The CDR3 DNA sequence: TGTGCCAGCACAAACTTTTTGGGGCAGTACTTC.

V gene TRBV13 combines with J gene TRBJ1-1; TRBD1 might be the D (6 bases). V lost 0 bases to trimming and J lost 1 base, with 21 bases between them. The germline CDR1 and CDR2 sequences are PRHDT and FYEKMQ (reference sequence). The CDR3 runs 19 residues. CDR3 nucleotides: TGTGCCAGCAGCTTAGGCGGGGGCAGGGGCGCTATACGGAACACTGAAGCTTTCTTT. It specifies CASSLGGGRGAIRNTEAFF.

This chain connects TRBV28 to TRBJ2-7; D is perhaps TRBD1 (5 bases). In germline, CDR1 is MDHEN, CDR2 SYDVKM. V gave up 7 bases and J gave up 0 bases, with 13 bases separating them. CDR3 length: 14 residues. In nucleotides, the CDR3 is TGTGCCAGCACCGCCAGGGTCGACTCCTACGAGCAGTACTTC. Residues: CASTARVDSYEQYF.

Regarding this clone: At one end, the junction sequence differs from germline, possibly due to a read error. This chain joins TRBV7-7 and TRBJ2-7; D may be TRBD2 (6 bases). The CDR3 has 13 amino acids. Germline V CDR1 and CDR2: SSHAT, FNYEAQ (reference sequence). The CDR3 coding sequence is TGTGCTAGCAGCTTAGCTTCTAGCGACGAGCAGTACTTC. Translated: CASSLASSDEQYF. Full variable domain (outside the CDR3, taken from reference TRBV7-7 and TRBJ2-7): GAGVSQSPRYKVTKRGQDVTLRCDPISSHATLYWYQQALGQGPEFLTYFNYEAQPDKSGLPSDRFSAERPEGSISTLTIQRTEQRDSAMYRCASSLASSDEQYFGPGTRLTVT.

Only a few counts were recorded for this clone. V gene TRBV10-1 combines with J gene TRBJ2-7; TRBD1 aligns across 8 bases. The CDR3 runs 14 residues. Germline trimming cut 7 bases from V and 5 bases from J; bases unmatched to any gene: 10. Germline V gene sequence: CDR1 WNHNN, CDR2 SYGVQD (reference sequence). The CDR3 DNA follows: TGCGCCAGCAACCCGGGACAGGAGACGGACGAGCAGTACTTC. Residues: CASNPGQETDEQYF.

This sequence joins TRBV6-5 and TRBJ1-5, with 8 bases lining up with TRBD1. Per the germline V gene, CDR1 is MNHEY and CDR2 is SVGAGI. V was pared by 6 bases and J by 8 bases, with 9 bases of the junction left unmatched. This CDR3 contains 14 residues. CDR3: CASSSSGGQEPQHF. The CDR3 DNA reads as TGTGCCAGCAGCAGTTCAGGGGGCCAAGAGCCCCAGCATTTT.

This chain links TRBV28 with TRBJ1-2; the D is unclear. The germline gives CDR1 MDHEN, CDR2 SYDVKM. This CDR3 has 14 amino acids. Deletions cut 6 bases from V and 8 bases from J, with 19 bases between. The DNA for the CDR3 is TGTGCCAGCAGCCACGCCCTCCTTGGGAGGGGCTACACCTTC. Encoded protein: CASSHALLGRGYTF.

The chain joins TRBV11-2 to TRBJ1-2; D remains ambiguous. Germline lookup yields CDR1 SGHAT and CDR2 FQNNGV. Trimming removed 7 bases at V and 8 bases at J, with 17 bases between. This CDR3 has 13 residues. DNA of the CDR3: TGTGCCAGCACCCTCTTGGGCGGGATGGGCTACACCTTC. Amino acids: CASTLLGGMGYTF. The variable domain in full, with the rest retrieved from reference TRBV11-2 and TRBJ1-2, is EAGVAQSPRYKIIEKRQSVAFWCNPISGHATLYWYQQILGQGPKLLIQFQNNGVVDDSQLPKDRFSAERLKGVDSTLKIQPAKLEDSAVYLCASTLLGGMGYTFGSGTRLTVV.

The V call is TRBV19, the J call TRBJ2-1; D is unresolved. Germline V gene lookup returns CDR1 LNHDA and CDR2 SQIVND (reference sequence). V was pared by 3 bases and J by 8 bases, with 11 bases between. The CDR3 extends over 13 amino acids. CDR3 coding DNA: TGTGCCAGTAGTATGCTTGCGACCCATGAGCAGTTCTTC. Protein product: CASSMLATHEQFF.

J is TRBJ1-4 and V is TRBV6-1; D remains unclear. The V gene's germline CDR1 is MNHNS and CDR2 SASEGT. The CDR3 consists of 14 residues. Trimming cost V 2 bases and J 7 bases, with 11 bases left between them. The CDR3 sequence is CASSERSRGEKLFF. The CDR3 coding sequence is TGTGCCAGCAGTGAAAGGAGCCGGGGTGAAAAACTGTTTTTT.

The rearrangement uses TRBV11-2 and TRBJ2-5; a weak D match, TRBD2 (6 bases). Trimming stripped 3 bases from V and 1 base from J, with 9 bases between. This CDR3 is 14 amino acids long. Germline V gene data show CDR1 as SGHAT and CDR2 as FQNNGV. The CDR3 region is CASSLRRGQETQYF. The CDR3 nucleotides read TGTGCCAGCAGCTTGAGGAGGGGCCAAGAGACCCAGTACTTC.

The chain combines TRBV27 with TRBJ2-2; D might be TRBD1 (5 bases). Trimming removed 1 base from V and 7 bases from J, with 10 bases in between. CDR3 length: 14 amino acids. Looked up from germline, CDR1 is MNHEY and CDR2 is SMNVEV (reference sequence). The CDR3 DNA sequence: TGTGCCAGCAGTTTATACAGGCCGGGCGGGGAGCTGTTTTTT. Protein: CASSLYRPGGELFF.

The CDR3 DNA is TGTGCCAGCAGTACAGGGGGCGGCTATAATTCACCCCTCCACTTT. This translates into CASSTGGGYNSPLHF. This chain connects TRBV6-5 to TRBJ1-6, with 9 bases identical to TRBD1. The V and J ends lost 5 bases and 3 bases, in that order; junction bases with no gene match: 2. This CDR3 comprises 15 residues. Per germline, CDR1 MNHEY and CDR2 SVGAGI.

The chain carries TRBV27 and TRBJ1-2, with D uncertain. Germline V gene sequence: CDR1 MNHEY, CDR2 SMNVEV (reference sequence). This CDR3 region has 13 residues. Trimming removed 1 base at V and 13 bases at J, with 16 bases between. This CDR3 is CASSLFTRSGLTF. DNA for the CDR3: TGTGCCAGCAGTTTATTCACACGCTCTGGTCTCACCTTC.

On this clone itself: The germline gene is not matched at one end of the junction; a read error may be the cause. The chain carries TRBV11-2 and TRBJ1-2; no firm D call. The germline V gene encodes CDR1 SGHAT and CDR2 FQNNGV. The CDR3 totals 15 residues. The CDR3 sequence is CASSLEAGTNYGYTF. CDR3 nucleotide sequence: TGTGCCAGCAGCCTAGAGGCAGGAACTAACTATGGCTACACCTTC.

This clone was seen only a few times. The chain recombines TRBV6-5 with TRBJ1-2; D gene uncertain. Trimming pared 2 bases from V and 4 bases from J, leaving 5 bases between. The CDR3 runs to 12 residues. Germline V gene lookup returns CDR1 MNHEY and CDR2 SVGAGI. In DNA, the CDR3 is TGTGCCAGCAGTTACGGCGGCTATGGCTACACCTTC. Encoded protein: CASSYGGYGYTF.

The V call is TRBV5-4, the J call TRBJ2-1; 16 bases fit TRBD2. The CDR3 runs 15 residues. J was trimmed by 8 bases and V by 5 bases; bases with no gene match: 4. From germline, CDR1 is SGHNT and CDR2 YYREEE (reference sequence). DNA for the CDR3: TGTGCCAGCAGTCCGGGACTAGCGGGAGGGGATGAGCAGTTCTTC. It codes for CASSPGLAGGDEQFF.